The present TCR beta chain was sequenced within a study of blood T cells in healthy people across ages. Alongside a J-beta primer mix, a sample-barcoded 5' primer served in a second PCR lasting about 7 to 12 cycles. Using its own MiXCR run on the 5' RACE reads, TCRdb lists one record per CDR3 protein. The data show about 1.1 million distinct CDR3 sequences, with 30% to 40% seen just once and about an eighth held by the top ten. Researchers collected approximately 9.5 milliliters of peripheral blood from every single donor. Extraction yielded at least 6 micrograms of total RNA per sample. CDR3 length: 18 amino acids.

Material for sequencing was blood. The chain employs TRBV21-1 and TRBJ1-4; TRBD1 is taken as the D call from the table, unchecked against the DNA. TRBV21-1 is reported as a pseudogene. The TCR sequence derives from a man aged 18-30 years in good health. DNA of the CDR3: TGTGCCAGCAGCAAAGTAGGGGGTTTAGTTGCAACTAATGAAAAACTGTTTTTT. This gives the protein CASSKVGGLVATNEKLFF.